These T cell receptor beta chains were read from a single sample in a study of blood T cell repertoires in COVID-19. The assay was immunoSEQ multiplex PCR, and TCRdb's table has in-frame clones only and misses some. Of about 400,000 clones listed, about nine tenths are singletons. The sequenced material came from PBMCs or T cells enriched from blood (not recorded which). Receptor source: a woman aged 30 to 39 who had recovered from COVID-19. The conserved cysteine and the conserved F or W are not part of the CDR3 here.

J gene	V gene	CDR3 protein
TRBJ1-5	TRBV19	ASIKTQGQGRQPQH
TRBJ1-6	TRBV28	ASSLRSRYNSPLH
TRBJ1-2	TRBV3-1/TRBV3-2	ASSQERSGGEGLYGYT
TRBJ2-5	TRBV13	ASSSRLAGAQETQY
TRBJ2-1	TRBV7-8	ASSLAYGGLAGGISYNEQF
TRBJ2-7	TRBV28	ASSLLPRQGQDEQY
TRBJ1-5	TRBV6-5	ASKRPGGQPQH
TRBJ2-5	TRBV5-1	ASGYGDTSKETQY
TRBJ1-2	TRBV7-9	ASSFGVRIYGYT
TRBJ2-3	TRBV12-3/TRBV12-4	ASGPGADTQY
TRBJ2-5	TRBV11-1	ASSSSWQGETQY
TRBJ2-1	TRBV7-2	ASSLSTGTGNNEQF
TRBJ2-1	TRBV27	ARLAGEQF
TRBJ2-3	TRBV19	ASSIPGGGGTTDTQY
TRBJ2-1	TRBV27	ASSFSGYYYNEQF
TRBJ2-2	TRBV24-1	ATSARLNTGELF
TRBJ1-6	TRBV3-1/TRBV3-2	ASSPIAQIYNSPLH
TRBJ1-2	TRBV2	ASTYSSGGVYGYT
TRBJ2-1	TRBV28	ASSFRGSYNEQF
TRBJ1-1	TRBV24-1	ATSDLGDTEAF
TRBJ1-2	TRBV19	ASSRGGSGTRAYGYT
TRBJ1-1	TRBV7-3	ASSLSPVNTEAF
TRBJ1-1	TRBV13	ASTGQMNTEAF
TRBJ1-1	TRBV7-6	ASSLNNNIMNTEAF
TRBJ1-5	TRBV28	ASSFSPRGYSNQPQH
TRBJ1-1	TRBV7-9	ASSLRPINTEAF
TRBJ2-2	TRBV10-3	AIRPGLAIGELF
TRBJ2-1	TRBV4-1	ASSQELSLYGQTYNEQF